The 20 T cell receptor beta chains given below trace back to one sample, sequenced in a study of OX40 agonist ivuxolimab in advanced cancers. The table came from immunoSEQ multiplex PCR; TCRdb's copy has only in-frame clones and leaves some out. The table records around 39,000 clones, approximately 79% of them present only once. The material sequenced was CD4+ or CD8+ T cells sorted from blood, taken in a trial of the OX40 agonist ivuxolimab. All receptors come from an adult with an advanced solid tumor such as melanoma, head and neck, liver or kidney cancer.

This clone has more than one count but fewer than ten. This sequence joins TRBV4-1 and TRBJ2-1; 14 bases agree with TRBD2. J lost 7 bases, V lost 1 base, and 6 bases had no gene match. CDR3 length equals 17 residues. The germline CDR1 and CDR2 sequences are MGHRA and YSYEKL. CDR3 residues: CASSQGGLAGVNNEQFF. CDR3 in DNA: TGCGCCAGCAGCCAAGGGGGACTAGCGGGGGTTAATAATGAGCAGTTCTTC.

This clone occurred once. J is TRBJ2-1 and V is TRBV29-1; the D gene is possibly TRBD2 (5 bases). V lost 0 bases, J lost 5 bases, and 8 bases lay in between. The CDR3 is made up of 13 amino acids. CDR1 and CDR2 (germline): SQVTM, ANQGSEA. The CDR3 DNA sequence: TGCAGCGTTGAAGAATGGCGGGACAATGAGCAGTTCTTC. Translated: CSVEEWRDNEQFF.

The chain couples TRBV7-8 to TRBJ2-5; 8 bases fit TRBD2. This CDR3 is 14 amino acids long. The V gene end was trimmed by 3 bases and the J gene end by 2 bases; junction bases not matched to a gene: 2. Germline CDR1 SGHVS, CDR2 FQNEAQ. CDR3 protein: CASSFRGGQETQYF. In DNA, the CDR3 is TGTGCCAGCAGCTTCCGGGGGGGGCAAGAGACCCAGTACTTC.

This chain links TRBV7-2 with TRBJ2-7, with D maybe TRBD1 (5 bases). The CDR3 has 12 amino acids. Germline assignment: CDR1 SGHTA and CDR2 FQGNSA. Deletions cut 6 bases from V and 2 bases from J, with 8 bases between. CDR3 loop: CASSSGTYEQYF. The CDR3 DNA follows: TGTGCCAGCAGTTCAGGGACCTACGAGCAGTACTTC.

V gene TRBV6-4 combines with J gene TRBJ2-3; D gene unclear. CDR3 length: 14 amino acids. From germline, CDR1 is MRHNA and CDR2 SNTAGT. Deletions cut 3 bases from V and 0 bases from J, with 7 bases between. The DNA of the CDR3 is TGTGCCAGCAGTGAGGAGACTAGCACAGATACGCAGTATTTT. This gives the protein CASSEETSTDTQYF.

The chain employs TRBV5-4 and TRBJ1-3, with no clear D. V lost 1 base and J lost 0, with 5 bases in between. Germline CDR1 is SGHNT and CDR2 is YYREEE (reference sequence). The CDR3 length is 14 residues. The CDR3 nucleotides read TGTGCCAGCAGCTTGTCCGTCTCTGGAAACACCATATATTTT. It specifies CASSLSVSGNTIYF.

This CDR3 is CASRSRAGGRTDTQYF. The CDR3 nucleotides read TGTGCCAGTAGATCTCGAGCGGGGGGGCGCACAGATACGCAGTATTTT. The V and J genes are TRBV19 and TRBJ2-3; 10 nucleotides agree with TRBD2. Germline V gene data show CDR1 as LNHDA and CDR2 as SQIVND (reference sequence). The CDR3 is made up of 16 amino acids. V trimming: 6 bases; J trimming: 1 base; junction bases outside the gene matches: 7. Combining the CDR3 with reference TRBV19 and TRBJ2-3 gives the whole variable domain DGGITQSPKYLFRKEGQNVTLSCEQNLNHDAMYWYRQDPGQGLRLIYYSQIVNDFQKGDIAEGYSVSREKKESFPLTVTSAQKNPTAFYLCASRSRAGGRTDTQYFGPGTRLTVL.

The CDR3 DNA sequence: TGCAGCGTTGAGAGAGCGGGGGACCCAGATACGCAGTATTTT. Translating it yields CSVERAGDPDTQYF. The chain joins TRBV29-1 to TRBJ2-3; TRBD2 matches 8 bases. V lost 3 bases to trimming and J lost 4 bases; unmatched junction nucleotides: 6. The CDR3 has 14 amino acids. Germline CDR1 is SQVTM and CDR2 is ANQGSEA.

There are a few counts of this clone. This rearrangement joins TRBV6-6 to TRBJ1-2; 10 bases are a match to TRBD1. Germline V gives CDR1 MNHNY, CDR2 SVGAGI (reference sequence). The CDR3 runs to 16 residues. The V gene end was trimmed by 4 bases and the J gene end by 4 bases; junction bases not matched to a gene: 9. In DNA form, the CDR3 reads TGTGCCAGCAGTTTCTACCCCCGGGACAGGGGCTATGGCTACACCTTC. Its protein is CASSFYPRDRGYGYTF.

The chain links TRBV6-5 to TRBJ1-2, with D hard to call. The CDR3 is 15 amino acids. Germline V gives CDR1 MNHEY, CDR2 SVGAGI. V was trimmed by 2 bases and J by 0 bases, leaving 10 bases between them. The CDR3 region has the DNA TGTGCCAGCAGTTACCAAGGCCTTGCTAACTATGGCTACACCTTC. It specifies CASSYQGLANYGYTF.

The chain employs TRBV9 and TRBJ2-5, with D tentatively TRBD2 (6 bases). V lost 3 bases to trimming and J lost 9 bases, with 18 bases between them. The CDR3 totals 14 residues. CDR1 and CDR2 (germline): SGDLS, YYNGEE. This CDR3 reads CASSGGEVVSPQYF. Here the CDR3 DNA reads TGTGCCAGCAGCGGGGGGGAGGTGGTGAGTCCCCAGTACTTC. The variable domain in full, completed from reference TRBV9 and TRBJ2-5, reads DSGVTQTPKHLITATGQRVTLRCSPRSGDLSVYWYQQSLDQGLQFLIQYYNGEERAKGNILERFSAQQFPDLHSELNLSSLELGDSALYFCASSGGEVVSPQYFGPGTRLLVL.

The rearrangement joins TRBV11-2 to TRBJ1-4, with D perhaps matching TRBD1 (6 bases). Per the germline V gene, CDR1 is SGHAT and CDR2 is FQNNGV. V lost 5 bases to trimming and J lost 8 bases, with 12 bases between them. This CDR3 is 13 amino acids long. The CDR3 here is CASSPDRHEKLFF. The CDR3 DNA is TGTGCCAGCAGCCCCGACAGGCACGAAAAACTGTTTTTT.

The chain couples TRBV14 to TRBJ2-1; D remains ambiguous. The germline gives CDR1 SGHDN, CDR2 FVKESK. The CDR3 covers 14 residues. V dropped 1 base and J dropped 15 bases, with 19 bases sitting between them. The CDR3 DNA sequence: TGTGCCAGCAGCCAAGTCAATTCGGTAGCTTATCCGTTCTTC. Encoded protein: CASSQVNSVAYPFF.

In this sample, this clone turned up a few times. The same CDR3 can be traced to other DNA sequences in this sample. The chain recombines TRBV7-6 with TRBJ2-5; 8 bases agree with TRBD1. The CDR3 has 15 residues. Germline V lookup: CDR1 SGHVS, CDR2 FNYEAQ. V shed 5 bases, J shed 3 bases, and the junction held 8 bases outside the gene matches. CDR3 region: CASSPLGTGKETQYF. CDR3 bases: TGTGCCAGCAGCCCTCTTGGGACAGGAAAAGAGACCCAGTACTTC.

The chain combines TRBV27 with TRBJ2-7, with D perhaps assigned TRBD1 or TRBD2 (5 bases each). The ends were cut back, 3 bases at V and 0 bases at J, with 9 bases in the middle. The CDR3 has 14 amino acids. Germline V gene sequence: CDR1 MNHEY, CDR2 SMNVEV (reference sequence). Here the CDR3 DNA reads TGTGCCAGCAGTTTGGGACGCCTCTCCTACGAGCAGTACTTC. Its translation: CASSLGRLSYEQYF.

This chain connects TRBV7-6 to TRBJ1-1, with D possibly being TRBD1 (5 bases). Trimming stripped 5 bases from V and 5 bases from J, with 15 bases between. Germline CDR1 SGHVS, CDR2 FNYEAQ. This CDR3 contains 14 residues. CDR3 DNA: TGTGCCAGCAGCCTGACAGCTATGGGGACTGAAGCTTTCTTT. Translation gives CASSLTAMGTEAFF.

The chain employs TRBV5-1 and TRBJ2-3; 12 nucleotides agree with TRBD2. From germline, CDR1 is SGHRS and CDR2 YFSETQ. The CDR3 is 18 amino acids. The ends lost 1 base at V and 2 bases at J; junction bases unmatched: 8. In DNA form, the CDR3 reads TGCGCCAGCAGCTTGTCCCTAGCGGGGGGGCCTGACACAGATACGCAGTATTTT. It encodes CASSLSLAGGPDTDTQYF.

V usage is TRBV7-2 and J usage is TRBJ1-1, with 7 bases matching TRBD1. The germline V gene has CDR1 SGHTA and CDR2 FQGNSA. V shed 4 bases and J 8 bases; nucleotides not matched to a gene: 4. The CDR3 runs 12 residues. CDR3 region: CASSSGTVEAFF. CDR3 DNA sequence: TGTGCCAGCAGCTCCGGGACAGTCGAAGCTTTCTTT.

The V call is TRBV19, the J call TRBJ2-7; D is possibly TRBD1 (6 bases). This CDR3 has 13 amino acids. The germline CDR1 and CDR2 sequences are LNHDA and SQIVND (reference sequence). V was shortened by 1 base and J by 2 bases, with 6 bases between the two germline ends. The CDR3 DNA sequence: TGTGCCAGTAGTATAGGGACAGCCTACGAGCAGTACTTC. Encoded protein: CASSIGTAYEQYF.

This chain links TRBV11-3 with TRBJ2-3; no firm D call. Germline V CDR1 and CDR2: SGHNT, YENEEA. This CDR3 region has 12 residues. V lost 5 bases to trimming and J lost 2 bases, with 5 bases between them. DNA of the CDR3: TGTGCCAGCAGCAAAGACACAGATACGCAGTATTTT. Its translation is CASSKDTDTQYF.